Listed here is a single T cell receptor beta chain. Its antigen is currently not known. No quality values exist for individual bases; no much larger clone is one base distant. The data were taken from a study of blood T cell repertoires in COVID-19 (TCRdb year 2020). About the study as a whole: Samples covering the acute and convalescent phases of COVID-19 were provided by collaborators in the United States, Italy and Spain. The material from the prospective study consisted of cDNA or gDNA derived from T cells, B-cell-depleted T cells, or PBMCs. Deeply sampled blood TCRbeta repertoires from subjects exposed to, actively infected with, or recovered from COVID-19 were included in the dataset. The repertoires were made available in a free public database intended to serve as a resource for research on the immune response to SARS-CoV-2. Samples came from the ongoing ImmuneRACE study (first 160 participants) plus 1,254 subjects from 6 global collaborators. Sample metadata almost always included a de-identified subject ID, COVID-19 status, age in years and sex. Where HLA class I and class II types were available, the types were taken from metadata supplied by the sample provider, not from assay-based typing.

Paper-wide results and their limitations: The amount of clinical and demographic metadata varied by source and participant and was provided uncurated.

TCRbeta CDR3 regions were amplified from genomic DNA using the immunoSEQ Assay, a bias-controlled multiplex PCR. The authors processed their data as follows. Within the assay, amplification of reference gene primers was used to estimate how many nucleated cells each sample contained. To quantify the absolute abundance of each unique TCRbeta CDR3 rearrangement, sequence reads were collapsed and filtered. For each sample, productive Simpson clonality was calculated as the square root of Simpson's diversity index over productive rearrangements. Drawn from immuneACCESS, this table holds only the in-frame rearrangements with V and J called that TCRdb kept. Clones are partly lost; checked studies trace under half to an unresolved V gene and leave the rest unexplained. V, J and clone size are taken as reported in that table, and D and trimming were inferred from the DNA itself. The sample has 140,000 to 150,000 clones on record, roughly 85% of them singletons. The ten largest clonotypes hold roughly 2.7% of the sample.

Collaborating institutions collected whole blood in K2EDTA tubes following their own protocols. For TCRbeta analysis, collaborators shipped samples as frozen whole blood, isolated PBMCs, or DNA extracted from either of those sample types. CDR1 and CDR2, per the germline V gene, are SGHDT and YYEEEE. The CDR3 numbers 12 residues from cysteine through phenylalanine. The entry retains the CDR3 DNA only, 36 bases that are in frame from base 1. V loses 4 bases at its end and J loses 8 bases; junction bases beyond the gene matches: 4. The specimen sequenced was peripheral blood. The sequence was collected from a human donor with acute or convalescent COVID-19. The donor label of this sample is uncertain. The chain uses TRBV5-6 and TRBJ1-2; 8 central nucleotides agree with TRBD1. The CDR3 protein: CASSPQGGGYTF. In nucleotides, the sequence is TGTGCCAGCAGCCCACAGGGGGGGGGCTACACCTTC.